This record concerns one TCR beta chain sequence. Its antigen remains undetermined. Per-base quality was not reported, and no clone a single base away is much larger than it. Lesional scalp punch biopsies and peripheral blood were collected from alopecia areata patients. PBMCs were isolated by density centrifugation and stained for CD3, CD4 and CD8, and CD4+ and CD8+ T cells were sorted on a FACSAria. The untreated alopecia areata patients were recruited through a multicenter biomarker study. For a few biomarker-study patients, blood CD8+ T cells were further sorted into NKG2D-low and NKG2D-high fractions. CDR3 length: 12 amino acids, cysteine to phenylalanine. The DNA shown is the 36-base CDR3, in frame from base 1. According to the germline V gene, CDR1 reads MNHEY and CDR2 reads SVGAGI. Trimming takes 3 bases from V and 6 bases from J, and the germline ends sit 6 bases apart. Library prep was done by the immunoSEQ multiplex PCR assay. For TCR sequencing, RNA was extracted from every sample and reverse transcribed into cDNA to serve as template. First-strand cDNA was synthesized with SuperScript III using a 2:1 mix of oligo-dT and random hexamers. A synthetic immune receptor repertoire was used to gauge amplification bias, and whatever bias remained was removed computationally. The published analysis was carried out like this. Raw reads were preprocessed to remove errors, and CDR3 was defined according to IMGT conventions as the region from the conserved cysteine to phenylalanine. Clonality was computed by normalizing Shannon entropy by log2 of the number of productive unique TCRs and subtracting the result from 1. Scalp TCRbeta sequences were cross-referenced with sorted blood CD4 and CD8 repertoires so that the CD4 or CD8 identity of scalp clones could be inferred. Held by TCRdb, this immuneACCESS table contains in-frame sequences only and omits some clones. Under half of the omission traces to an unresolved V gene where checked; the cause of the rest is unknown. That table supplies the V and J calls and clone size; D and trimming were determined from the DNA. The sample table lists around 29,000 clones, 62% of them with a count of one. The top ten constitute approximately 19% of the sample.

The entry originates in a study of CD8+ T cells in alopecia areata (dated by TCRdb to 2017 to 2018). With respect to the entire study: The study used high-throughput TCRbeta sequencing to examine T cell clonal expansion in alopecia areata, in both the C3H/HeJ mouse model and human patients. Scalp tissue and sorted CD4+ and CD8+ peripheral blood T cells from patchy and totalis/universalis alopecia areata patients and from healthy controls were covered by human TCRbeta sequencing. Scalp clonality was compared among normal scalp (n=4), patchy alopecia areata scalp (n=8), and alopecia totalis/universalis scalp (n=8). RNA was obtained with the PAXgene miRNA kit for fixed scalp, the miRNeasy kit for PBMCs, and the RNeasy kit for mouse skin. Amplification of TCRbeta CDR3 regions was done by immunoSEQ multiplex PCR using 35 Vbeta forward primers and 13 Jbeta reverse primers.

Overall study results and their limits: TCR sequences shared between patients were less clear than in mice, possibly partly because of HLA diversity in the patient population. Resident alphabeta T cells in normal human skin are also sequenced, complicating scalp TCR repertoire analysis, unlike mouse skin dominated by gammadelta T cells. Compared with normal scalp, lesional scalp had higher clonality and more expanded CD8+ clones, particularly in alopecia totalis/universalis, a pattern that suggests antigenic drive.

This TCR was recovered from a human donor with alopecia areata. Rearrangement joined TRBV6-5 to TRBJ2-1; too little of a D gene remains to name it. Specimen: NKG2D-high CD8+ T cells sorted from blood. The cell subset or site label of this sample denotes: sorted CD8+ NKG2D-high blood T cells. The CDR3 reads CASSYGTNEQFF. The nucleotide sequence is given as TGTGCCAGCAGTTATGGCACCAATGAGCAGTTCTTC.